Below, 6 T cell receptor beta chains from the same sample are listed, as sequenced in a study of shared clonotypes between healthy human individuals. Generated by immunoSEQ multiplex PCR, the TCRdb table keeps only in-frame clones and is missing some. The profile covers 450,000 to 500,000 clones, with 70% to 80% appearing a single time and over 10% taken by the ten largest. The sample consisted of PBMCs. These receptors all stem from a woman aged 40-49 years in good health. Some clones in this sample may be carry-over from other donors' samples.

In the case of this clone: A single base separates this from a much larger clone, so it may be a read error. Within the sample, other DNA sequences also encode this same CDR3. The chain carries TRBV29-1 and TRBJ1-1; 8 bases are shared with TRBD1. The CDR3 covers 15 residues. The germline gives CDR1 SQVTM, CDR2 ANQGSEA. V dropped 3 bases and J dropped 4; count of bases not matched to a gene: 10. The CDR3 coding sequence is TGCAGCGTTGAGGGACCCGGGACAGGTGGCACTGAAGCTTTCTTT. Its translation is CSVEGPGTGGTEAFF.

This CDR3 is CASSFTRQSYNEQFF. CDR3 nucleotide sequence: TGTGCCAGCAGCTTTACAAGACAGTCCTACAATGAGCAGTTCTTC. The chain combines TRBV7-2 with TRBJ2-1; maybe TRBD1 (5 bases). The CDR3 runs 15 residues. V lost 3 bases to trimming and J lost 1 base, with 10 bases between them. In germline, CDR1 is SGHTA, CDR2 FQGNSA.

The chain has TRBV28 and TRBJ1-2; TRBD1 might be the D (6 bases). The CDR3 has 16 residues. CDR1 and CDR2 (germline): MDHEN, SYDVKM. Deletions cut 6 bases from V and 0 bases from J, with 17 bases between. The CDR3 region is CASSLSDRKANYGYTF. CDR3 coding DNA: TGTGCCAGCAGCTTGTCAGACAGGAAAGCTAACTATGGCTACACCTTC.

The chain is built from TRBV27 and TRBJ2-5, with a possible D match to TRBD1 (5 bases). Deletions cut 5 bases from V and 5 bases from J, with 12 bases between. The germline gives CDR1 MNHEY, CDR2 SMNVEV (reference sequence). The CDR3 has 13 residues. CDR3 DNA: TGTGCCAGCAGTACCCCAGGGATCGAGACCCAGTACTTC. Its protein is CASSTPGIETQYF.

This sequence joins TRBV7-9 and TRBJ2-3, with TRBD2 identical over 12 bases. The CDR3 extends over 19 amino acids. Trimming at V came to 5 bases and at J to 2 bases, leaving 14 bases not matched to a gene. CDR1 SEHNR and CDR2 FQNEAQ come from the germline V gene (reference sequence). Here the CDR3 reads CASSHGQGGTSGYTDTQYF. As DNA, the CDR3 is TGTGCCAGCAGCCACGGACAGGGCGGGACTAGCGGGTACACAGATACGCAGTATTTT.

J is TRBJ1-4 and V is TRBV30; no firm D call. The germline V gene encodes CDR1 GTSNPN and CDR2 SVGIG (reference sequence). Trimming removed 2 bases at V and 7 bases at J, with 14 bases between. CDR3 size: 14 residues. The chain's CDR3 is CAWSPGHGIEKLFF. The CDR3 DNA sequence: TGTGCCTGGAGTCCGGGCCATGGGATTGAAAAACTGTTTTTT.